The next 30 T cell receptor beta chains were all read from a single sample in a study of cytomegalovirus exposure and HLA in healthy donors (dated by TCRdb to the late 2010s). Library preparation was by the immunoSEQ multiplex PCR assay. For the multiplex PCR, a mixture combining 60 forward primers for TCR Vbeta segments and 13 reverse primers for TCR Jbeta segments was used. Held by TCRdb, this immuneACCESS table contains in-frame sequences only and omits some clones. Under half of the omission traces to an unresolved V gene where checked; the cause of the rest is unknown. The sample data list under 150,000 clones, and around 86% of these were observed just once. Roughly 7.7% of the sample lies in the top ten. The sequencing input was PBMCs. These receptors all stem from a woman between 50 and 59 years old in good health and CMV-seropositive.

This chain links TRBV7-9 with TRBJ1-1; a possible D gene is TRBD1 (5 bases). Trimming stripped 2 bases from V and 8 bases from J, with 15 bases between. The germline V gene has CDR1 SEHNR and CDR2 FQNEAQ (reference sequence). The CDR3 is 14 residues long. Here the CDR3 DNA reads TGTGCCAGCAGCTTAAGGGGCGACACCTCAGAAGCTTTCTTT. Amino acids: CASSLRGDTSEAFF.

The chain employs TRBV28 and TRBJ2-2, with a tentative D call TRBD2 (5 bases). Germline CDR1 MDHEN, CDR2 SYDVKM. This CDR3 spans 16 amino acids. The V end lost 5 bases, the J end lost 6 bases, and 19 bases lay between the germline ends. In DNA, the CDR3 is TGTGCCAGCAGTCCAGAGTTGGCGGGTGGGCCCGGGGAGCTGTTTTTT. It yields the protein CASSPELAGGPGELFF.

V is TRBV20-1 and J is TRBJ2-1; 7 bases are a match to TRBD2. V lost 6 bases to trimming and J lost 7 bases; unmatched junction nucleotides: 3. The germline CDR1 and CDR2 sequences are DFQATT and SNEGSKA (reference sequence). This CDR3 spans 11 amino acids. The CDR3 DNA reads as TGCAGTGCCGGGGGGAGGAATGAGCAGTTCTTC. Protein: CSAGGRNEQFF.

The count of this clone is one. This chain connects TRBV5-1 to TRBJ1-2; weak D call: TRBD1 (5 bases). Germline loops: CDR1 SGHRS, CDR2 YFSETQ. The CDR3 sequence is 16 residues long. Trimming took 4 bases from V and 3 from J, leaving 19 bases between them. CDR3 loop: CASSGDTGFNYYGYTF. CDR3 in DNA: TGCGCCAGCAGCGGCGATACAGGTTTTAACTACTATGGCTACACCTTC.

The J gene is TRBJ2-7, the V gene TRBV4-3; TRBD1 aligns across 7 bases. Trimming took 3 bases from V and 2 from J; bases not matched to a gene: 4. Germline V gene sequence: CDR1 LGHNA, CDR2 YSLEER. CDR3 length: 14 residues. CDR3 protein: CASSQMTGPYEQYF. Written as DNA, the CDR3 is TGCGCCAGCAGCCAGATGACAGGGCCCTACGAGCAGTACTTC.

The chain couples TRBV5-4 to TRBJ2-1; TRBD2 agrees at 16 bases. Per germline, CDR1 SGHNT and CDR2 YYREEE (reference sequence). The junction had 6 bases not matched to a gene; V was cut back by 0 bases and J by 6 bases. The CDR3 runs 18 residues. CDR3 sequence (DNA): TGTGCCAGCAGCTTGGCGGGGACTAGCGGGGGGGCCGGCAATGAGCAGTTCTTC. This translates into CASSLAGTSGGAGNEQFF.

The V gene is TRBV7-2, the J gene TRBJ2-7; TRBD2 might be the D (5 bases). Trimming took off 6 bases at V and 0 bases at J, with 15 bases between the two ends. Per the germline V gene, CDR1 is SGHTA and CDR2 is FQGNSA. This CDR3 is built from 15 residues. CDR3 protein: CASRRGPAGSYEQYF. CDR3 coding DNA: TGTGCCAGCAGGCGTGGACCGGCGGGCTCCTACGAGCAGTACTTC.

This rearrangement joins TRBV10-2 to TRBJ2-3; 8 bases are a match to TRBD2. In germline, CDR1 is WSHSY, CDR2 SAAADI. The CDR3 runs to 12 residues. V lost 7 bases to trimming and J lost 4 bases; unmatched junction nucleotides: 1. CDR3 residues: CASTGGADTQYF. Here the CDR3 DNA reads TGCGCCAGCACCGGGGGGGCAGATACGCAGTATTTT.

V and J are TRBV19 and TRBJ2-5; TRBD1 is a possible D gene (5 bases). CDR1 and CDR2 from the germline V gene are LNHDA and SQIVND (reference sequence). The CDR3 runs to 17 residues. The V gene lost 2 bases and the J gene lost 0 bases, with 16 bases spanning the gap. Here the CDR3 reads CASSIRVGVGYQETQYF. CDR3 nucleotides: TGTGCCAGTAGTATAAGGGTAGGGGTGGGGTACCAAGAGACCCAGTACTTC.

J is TRBJ2-5 and V is TRBV5-4, with D perhaps matching TRBD2 (5 bases). CDR1 and CDR2 (germline): SGHNT, YYREEE (reference sequence). There are 15 residues in the CDR3. V lost 6 bases to trimming and J lost 3 bases, with 18 bases between them. The CDR3 spells CASKRGEGREETQYF. DNA of the CDR3: TGTGCCAGCAAGCGTGGGGAAGGGCGGGAAGAGACCCAGTACTTC.

This chain joins TRBV5-4 and TRBJ2-5; the D is unclear. The tail of the sequence fits TRBJ2-7 better, so the J call may be wrong. CDR1 and CDR2 (germline): SGHNT, YYREEE (reference sequence). This CDR3 is 15 amino acids long. In nucleotides, the CDR3 is TGTGCCAGCAGCTTGGACCCTTCCTATAACTACGAGCAGTACTTC. Amino acids: CASSLDPSYNYEQYF.

The rearrangement links TRBV5-1 to TRBJ2-1; D is possibly TRBD2 (6 bases). V dropped 9 bases and J dropped 2 bases, with 15 bases sitting between them. The CDR3 contains 14 residues. Germline V gene lookup returns CDR1 SGHRS and CDR2 YFSETQ. CDR3 residues: CATKEGVTYNEQFF. Here the CDR3 DNA reads TGCGCCACCAAGGAGGGAGTAACCTACAATGAGCAGTTCTTC.

This clone has more than one count but fewer than ten. The chain employs TRBV5-4 and TRBJ2-5, with a possible D match to TRBD2 (5 bases). Germline CDR1 SGHNT, CDR2 YYREEE (reference sequence). This CDR3 spans 14 amino acids. Trimming removed 4 bases at V and 4 bases at J, with 14 bases between. CDR3 region: CASSPSGGSETQYF. For the CDR3, the DNA is TGTGCCAGCAGCCCGTCGGGCGGGTCAGAGACCCAGTACTTC.

V usage is TRBV5-1 and J usage is TRBJ2-1, with 8 bases matching TRBD2. Trimming at V came to 2 bases and at J to 2 bases, leaving 6 bases not matched to a gene. This CDR3 region has 16 residues. Per the germline V gene, CDR1 is SGHRS and CDR2 is YFSETQ. The CDR3 coding sequence is TGCGCCAGCAGCTTTATTAGCGGGGCCACCTACAATGAGCAGTTCTTC. Amino acid sequence: CASSFISGATYNEQFF.

The chain employs TRBV6-1 and TRBJ1-3; D not certain. With 5 bases removed from V and 0 bases from J, the gap between germline ends came to 11 bases. The length of the CDR3 is 15 residues. Germline V gene sequence: CDR1 MNHNS, CDR2 SASEGT. The DNA for the CDR3 is TGTGCCAGCAGTCCTCCGTGGCTCTCTGGAAACACCATATATTTT. Its protein product is CASSPPWLSGNTIYF.

V usage is TRBV28 and J usage is TRBJ1-5; D is unclear. V was pared by 4 bases and J by 3 bases, with 10 bases between. CDR3 length: 14 residues. From germline, CDR1 is MDHEN and CDR2 SYDVKM. The CDR3 spells CASSYPGYNQPQHF. The CDR3 nucleotides read TGTGCCAGCAGTTACCCGGGGTACAATCAGCCCCAGCATTTT.

V is TRBV7-9 and J is TRBJ1-1, with a weak D call TRBD1 (6 bases). The germline V gene encodes CDR1 SEHNR and CDR2 FQNEAQ (reference sequence). Trimming shortened V by 4 bases and J by 4 bases, and 19 bases separated the two germline ends. The CDR3 runs to 16 residues. The CDR3 protein is CASSSTGIRDGTEAFF. In DNA form, the CDR3 reads TGTGCCAGCAGCTCGACAGGAATAAGAGACGGCACTGAAGCTTTCTTT. Variable domain in full (rest from reference TRBV7-9 and TRBJ1-1): DTGVSQNPRHKITKRGQNVTFRCDPISEHNRLYWYRQTLGQGPEFLTYFQNEAQLEKSRLLSDRFSAERPKGSFSTLEIQRTEQGDSAMYLCASSSTGIRDGTEAFFGQGTRLTVV.

This chain connects TRBV30 to TRBJ1-5; maybe TRBD1 (6 bases). The CDR3 runs to 14 residues. Trimming left V 1 base short and J 1 base short, with 8 bases between. Germline V gene lookup returns CDR1 GTSNPN and CDR2 SVGIG (reference sequence). CDR3 in DNA: TGTGCCTGGAGTGAAGGACAGAGCAATCAGCCCCAGCATTTT. This translates into CAWSEGQSNQPQHF. Complete variable domain (other parts from reference TRBV30 and TRBJ1-5): SQTIHQWPATLVQPVGSPLSLECTVEGTSNPNLYWYRQAAGRGLQLLFYSVGIGQISSEVPQNLSASRPQDRQFILSSKKLLLSDSGFYLCAWSEGQSNQPQHFGDGTRLSIL.

Here the CDR3 reads CASSNTGNTEAFF. In DNA, the CDR3 is TGTGCCAGCTCAAATACAGGGAACACTGAAGCTTTCTTT. V gene TRBV18 combines with J gene TRBJ1-1; tentative D call: TRBD1 (5 bases). V was shortened by 5 bases and J by 1 base, with 8 bases between the two germline ends. Germline CDR1 and CDR2: KGHSH and LQKENI. The CDR3 spans 13 residues.

The V call is TRBV27, the J call TRBJ1-2, with 7 bases matching TRBD1. The germline V gene has CDR1 MNHEY and CDR2 SMNVEV (reference sequence). V gave up 2 bases and J gave up 2 bases; unmatched junction bases: 5. This CDR3 comprises 15 residues. The CDR3 nucleotides are TGTGCCAGCAGTTTAGAGTTCAGGGGGAACTATGGCTACACCTTC. This codes for CASSLEFRGNYGYTF.

The chain has TRBV6-5 and TRBJ1-1, with a possible D match to TRBD1 (6 bases). Deletions cut 2 bases from V and 2 bases from J, with 15 bases between. The CDR3 contains 16 residues. Per the germline V gene, CDR1 is MNHEY and CDR2 is SVGAGI. The CDR3 reads CASSYPTQGGNTEAFF. The CDR3 DNA is TGTGCCAGCAGTTACCCGACACAAGGGGGAAACACTGAAGCTTTCTTT.

The chain employs TRBV5-4 and TRBJ2-3, with D possibly matching TRBD1 (8 bases). The V gene's germline CDR1 is SGHNT and CDR2 YYREEE (reference sequence). V was pared by 4 bases and J by 3 bases, with 15 bases between. This CDR3 contains 15 residues. The CDR3 nucleotides read TGTGCCAGCAGCACCTACAGGGGGGGGACAGATACGCAGTATTTT. Translating gives CASSTYRGGTDTQYF.

The J gene is TRBJ2-2, the V gene TRBV10-1, with D possibly matching TRBD2 (5 bases). Germline values: CDR1 WNHNN, CDR2 SYGVQD (reference sequence). The CDR3 totals 19 residues. The ends were cut back, 4 bases at V and 3 bases at J, with 24 bases in the middle. The CDR3 DNA reads as TGCGCCAGCAGTGTGGATCGCGACGGGATCACGTTCGACACCGGGGAGCTGTTTTTT. Its translation: CASSVDRDGITFDTGELFF.

The chain couples TRBV27 to TRBJ1-4; D is unclear. V was clipped by 2 bases and J by 8 bases, with 9 bases between them. CDR1 is MNHEY and CDR2 is SMNVEV in the germline V gene (reference sequence). The CDR3 has 13 residues. DNA of the CDR3: TGTGCCAGCAGTTTAAATGGAGGAGAAAAACTGTTTTTT. It is translated as CASSLNGGEKLFF. Complete variable domain (other parts from reference TRBV27 and TRBJ1-4): EAQVTQNPRYLITVTGKKLTVTCSQNMNHEYMSWYRQDPGLGLRQIYYSMNVEVTDKGDVPEGYKVSRKEKRNFPLILESPSPNQTSLYFCASSLNGGEKLFFGSGTQLSVL.

The chain employs TRBV10-3 and TRBJ1-5; D ambiguous. Germline assignment: CDR1 ENHRY and CDR2 SYGVKD. CDR3 length: 14 amino acids. Trimming cost V 5 bases and J 3 bases, with 11 bases left between them. The DNA for the CDR3 is TGTGCCATCAGTCCCGAGGCTCTCAATCAGCCCCAGCATTTT. As protein: CAISPEALNQPQHF.

The sample holds one count of this clone. The rearrangement uses TRBV5-1 and TRBJ2-7, with TRBD2 identical over 9 bases. This CDR3 spans 15 amino acids. Germline-derived CDR1 and CDR2 are SGHRS and YFSETQ. The V and J ends lost 0 bases and 7 bases, in that order; junction bases with no gene match: 8. The CDR3, as DNA: TGCGCCAGCAGCTTGGAGCGGGGGGCCCGCCGGGAGCAGTACTTC. Its translation is CASSLERGARREQYF. Variable domain in full (rest from reference TRBV5-1 and TRBJ2-7): KAGVTQTPRYLIKTRGQQVTLSCSPISGHRSVSWYQQTPGQGLQFLFEYFSETQRNKGNFPGRFSGRQFSNSRSEMNVSTLELGDSALYLCASSLERGARREQYFGPGTRLTVT.

V and J are TRBV6-6 and TRBJ2-7; D gene uncertain. Germline V CDR1 and CDR2: MNHNY, SVGAGI (reference sequence). The CDR3 extends over 12 amino acids. V lost 2 bases and J lost 3, with 5 bases in between. CDR3 in amino acids: CASSYPNYEQYF. The CDR3 DNA sequence: TGTGCCAGCAGTTACCCTAACTACGAGCAGTACTTC.

This clone has only a few counts. The chain joins TRBV11-2 to TRBJ1-1; 9 bases match TRBD1. Germline loops: CDR1 SGHAT, CDR2 FQNNGV. This CDR3 has 15 residues. Trimming cost V 4 bases and J 1 base; bases outside gene matches: 4. The CDR3 here is CASSSPDRGNTEAFF. As DNA, the CDR3 is TGTGCCAGCAGCTCCCCGGACAGGGGGAACACTGAAGCTTTCTTT.

The V gene is TRBV19, the J gene TRBJ1-2; tentatively, D is TRBD1 (5 bases). This CDR3 comprises 14 residues. Trimming shortened V by 8 bases and J by 8 bases, and 21 bases separated the two germline ends. Germline V gives CDR1 LNHDA, CDR2 SQIVND (reference sequence). CDR3 coding DNA: TGTGCCAGTCGTTGGAGGGGTCAGGGAGAGGGCTACACCTTC. This codes for CASRWRGQGEGYTF.

This rearrangement joins TRBV6-5 to TRBJ2-3, with 7 bases that match TRBD2. The germline V gene encodes CDR1 MNHEY and CDR2 SVGAGI. CDR3 length: 14 amino acids. The J segment lost 1 base and the V segment lost 2 bases, leaving 0 bases of the junction unmatched. The CDR3 sequence: CASSYGLGTDTQYF. The CDR3 coding sequence is TGTGCCAGCAGTTACGGACTAGGCACAGATACGCAGTATTTT.